This T cell receptor beta chain was captured by sequencing in a study of cytomegalovirus exposure and HLA in healthy donors. Amplification used 60 Vbeta primers and 13 Jbeta primers. Sequenced by immunoSEQ multiplex PCR; TCRdb stores in-frame clones only, minus some. The data show roughly 190,000 clones, with 80% to 85% seen just once and around 1.7% held by the top ten. This clone was picked up one time. V lost 0 bases to trimming and J lost 8 bases, with 8 bases between them. The CDR3 contains 12 residues. CDR1 and CDR2 (germline): SGHTS, YDEGEE. The chain employs TRBV5-8 and TRBJ1-2, with unresolved D. The source is a woman between 18 and 29 years old in good health and CMV-seronegative. Sequencing was done on a sample of PBMCs. The CDR3 protein is CASSLGGRGYTF. The DNA of the CDR3 is TGTGCCAGCAGCTTGGGTGGGAGAGGCTACACCTTC.